This is a list of T cell receptor beta chains from one sample in a study of cytomegalovirus exposure and HLA in healthy donors. Clones were read by immunoSEQ multiplex PCR, and TCRdb kept only the in-frame ones, dropping some. The sample includes 150,000 to 200,000 clones, approximately 76% seen only once; the top ten take roughly 1.9%. The sequencing input was PBMCs. These receptors all stem from a female donor in good health and CMV-seronegative. Both conserved end residues are part of each CDR3. D genes are given only for firm matches. Expanded clones are given a class, and other clones once, few, many or no size at all.

NA	TRBV5-1	TRBJ2-7	TRBD2	TGCGCCAGCAGCTTGGGGGCGGGGGGTAGCGGCTCCTACGAGCAGTACTTC	CASSLGAGGSGSYEQYF
NA	TRBV30	TRBJ1-1	TRBD1	TGTGCCTGGAGTGTAGCAGGGGGCACTGAAGCTTTCTTT	CAWSVAGGTEAFF
NA	TRBV6-6	TRBJ2-1	TRBD2	TGTGCCAGCAGTTTGGGGGGACTAGCGGGAGATGAGCAGTTCTTC	CASSLGGLAGDEQFF
NA	TRBV6-6	TRBJ2-7	NA	TGTGCCAGCAGCCATAGACACCGCTCCTACGAGCAGTACTTC	CASSHRHRSYEQYF
few	TRBV12-5	TRBJ1-1	NA	TGTGCTAGTGGTTTGCCCCCAGGACAGTTTGCGGTAACTGAAGCTTTCTTT	CASGLPPGQFAVTEAFF
NA	TRBV29-1	TRBJ1-2	NA	TGCAGCGTTGAAGATAACAGGCTCTATGGCTACACCTTC	CSVEDNRLYGYTF
NA	TRBV4-1	TRBJ1-1	TRBD1	TGCGCCAGCAGCCAAGATTTCCAGAGGGGGCTCGGGAACACTGAAGCTTTCTTT	CASSQDFQRGLGNTEAFF
NA	TRBV5-1	TRBJ2-2	NA	TGCGCCAGCGTTCCGCGGGATTACACCGGGGAGCTGTTTTTT	CASVPRDYTGELFF
NA	TRBV6-6	TRBJ2-7	TRBD1	TGTGCCACTTCGATGGACAGGGTCTCCTACGAGCAGTACTTC	CATSMDRVSYEQYF
few	TRBV19	TRBJ1-5	TRBD1	TGTGCCAGTAGTGGAGGGCCAGGGGGCCCCTATCAGCCCCAGCATTTT	CASSGGPGGPYQPQHF
NA	TRBV27	TRBJ1-2	TRBD1	TGTGCCAGCAGTTCAGGGGACAGCTATGGCTACACCTTC	CASSSGDSYGYTF
NA	TRBV2	TRBJ1-4	TRBD1	TGTGCCAGCAGCGACAGGGGGCACGGTAATGAAAAACTGTTTTTT	CASSDRGHGNEKLFF
NA	TRBV29-1	TRBJ2-5	NA	TGCAGCGCAGGGATAAGGGGGGAGACCCAGTACTTC	CSAGIRGETQYF
NA	TRBV30	TRBJ1-1	NA	TGTGCCTGGAGTGGGGCAGCCGACACTGAAGCTTTCTTT	CAWSGAADTEAFF
NA	TRBV4-2	TRBJ2-7	TRBD2	TGTGCCAGCAGCCCGGGACTAGCGAGTTCCTACGAGCAGTACTTC	CASSPGLASSYEQYF
once	TRBV19	TRBJ2-2	TRBD2	TGTGCCACCCACCCGGGACTAGCGACCTACGGGGGGGCCGGGGAGCTGTTTTTT	CATHPGLATYGGAGELFF
few	TRBV7-9	TRBJ1-1	TRBD1	TGTGCCAGCAGCTTAGCGACAGGGGTGAACACTGAAGCTTTCTTT	CASSLATGVNTEAFF
NA	TRBV4-1	TRBJ2-5	TRBD2	TGCGCCAGCAGCCAAGAAGGTAGCGGGGGAAACCACCTAGAAACCCAGTACTTC	CASSQEGSGGNHLETQYF
NA	TRBV5-1	TRBJ1-2	NA	TGCGCCAGCAGCTTGGTTCAGGGTAACGGCTACACCTTC	CASSLVQGNGYTF
NA	TRBV2	TRBJ1-2	TRBD1	TGTGCCAGCAGTGAGCAGGGGGCGGGCTATGGCTACACCTTC	CASSEQGAGYGYTF
few	TRBV5-4	TRBJ1-2	NA	TGTGCCAGCAGCCTCGGGGGGGGAAATAACTATGGCTACACCTTC	CASSLGGGNNYGYTF
NA	TRBV27	TRBJ2-7	TRBD2	TGTGCCAGCAGTTTATCGGGATACGGGGGGGAGCAGTACTTC	CASSLSGYGGEQYF
NA	TRBV5-1	TRBJ1-6	NA	TGCGCCAGCGGGTCCAGCGGACCACCCCTCCACTTT	CASGSSGPPLHF
NA	TRBV5-1	TRBJ2-5	NA	TGCGCCAGCAGTCACACAGGACAAGAGACCCAGTACTTC	CASSHTGQETQYF
once	TRBV5-1	TRBJ2-7	NA	TGCGCCAGCAGCTTGGGCCCTCGGGGATCCTCTAACGAGCAGTACTTC	CASSLGPRGSSNEQYF
NA	TRBV10-3	TRBJ2-2	TRBD1	TGTGCCTCTCGGACAGGAGCGAACACCGGGGAGCTGTTTTTT	CASRTGANTGELFF
few	TRBV5-8	TRBJ1-4	NA	TGTGCCAGCAGCTTGACGGTTGCAACTAATGAAAAACTGTTTTTT	CASSLTVATNEKLFF
NA	TRBV5-1	TRBJ2-2	TRBD2	TGCGCCAGCAGCTTGGGCCCGGGAGGGACCGGGGAGCTGTTTTTT	CASSLGPGGTGELFF
NA	TRBV9	TRBJ2-1	NA	TGTGCCAGCAGCGTAGCCGGCAATGAGCAGTTCTTC	CASSVAGNEQFF
NA	TRBV7-9	TRBJ1-1	TRBD1	TGTGCCAGCAGTACAGGACAGGGAAGGAGCGCTGAAGCTTTCTTT	CASSTGQGRSAEAFF
NA	TRBV28	TRBJ2-3	TRBD1	TGTGCCAGCAGTTTACCCGACAGGGAAACGCAGTATTTT	CASSLPDRETQYF
NA	TRBV6-5	TRBJ1-6	NA	TGTGCCAGCAGTTACTCAGGACAGACCTATTCACCCCTCCACTTT	CASSYSGQTYSPLHF
NA	TRBV27	TRBJ2-7	NA	TGTGCCAGCAGTTACCGACCGGGAATCTACGAGCAGTACTTC	CASSYRPGIYEQYF
NA	TRBV5-1	TRBJ1-2	TRBD1	TGCGCCAGCAGCTTAGACAGGGTCTATGGCTACACCTTC	CASSLDRVYGYTF
few	TRBV28	TRBJ2-7	TRBD1	TGTGCCAGCAGTTCACAGGGGGAGTACGAGCAGTACTTC	CASSSQGEYEQYF
NA	TRBV5-6	TRBJ1-3	NA	TGTGCCAGCAGCGCGAAGGGGGTTTCTGGAAACACCATATATTTT	CASSAKGVSGNTIYF
NA	TRBV9	TRBJ2-1	NA	TGTGCCAGCAGCGTGGCCAATGAGCAGTTCTTC	CASSVANEQFF
NA	TRBV10-3	TRBJ2-7	NA	TGTGCCATCAGGGGCCAGGAGGGGCCCTACGAGCAGTACTTC	CAIRGQEGPYEQYF
NA	TRBV28	TRBJ2-7	TRBD2	TGTGCCAGCAATCCGGCGGGAGGATCCTACGAGCAGTACTTC	CASNPAGGSYEQYF
NA	TRBV5-1	TRBJ1-5	TRBD1	TGCGCCAGCAGCTTGGGGACAGGGGGTCAGCCCCAGCATTTT	CASSLGTGGQPQHF
NA	TRBV27	TRBJ1-1	NA	TGTGCCAGCAGTTTGAACAGGGTGTACTCTGAAGCTTTCTTT	CASSLNRVYSEAFF
NA	TRBV11-2	TRBJ1-6	TRBD1	TGTGCCAGCAGCACCTGGGACAGGGTCCAGCCTAATCCCCACTTT	CASSTWDRVQPNPHF
NA	TRBV5-1	TRBJ1-5	NA	TGCGCCAGCAGCTTGGGGGAGGGCAATCAGCCCCAGCATTTT	CASSLGEGNQPQHF
NA	TRBV2	TRBJ2-4	NA	TGTGCCAGCACTAATTTACAGGAAACCAAAAACATTCAGTACTTC	CASTNLQETKNIQYF
NA	TRBV10-2	TRBJ2-7	TRBD2	TGCGCCAGCAGCGCGGGACTACCGATAATGTACGAGCAGTACTTC	CASSAGLPIMYEQYF
NA	TRBV6-4	TRBJ2-2	TRBD1	TGTGCCAGCAGAAGGACAGGGGCCGGGGAGCTGTTTTTT	CASRRTGAGELFF
NA	TRBV19	TRBJ1-5	TRBD1	TGTGCCAGTAGTTCGCTAGGTAGGGGACAGGTCGGCAATCAGCCCCAGCATTTT	CASSSLGRGQVGNQPQHF
NA	TRBV2	TRBJ2-7	NA	TGTGCCAGCAGCGTGGAACCCGCGGACACTCTACCCTACGAGCAGTACTTC	CASSVEPADTLPYEQYF
NA	TRBV18	TRBJ2-2	NA	TGTGCCAGCTCACCACCGAAGGGGGGGGACACCGGGGAGCTGTTTTTT	CASSPPKGGDTGELFF
few	TRBV6-6	TRBJ2-3	NA	TGTGCCAGCAGTTACTCAGTGGGGGGGGCATCAGATACGCAGTATTTT	CASSYSVGGASDTQYF
NA	TRBV9	TRBJ2-1	NA	TGTGCCAGCAGTGCGGCTTCCTACAATGAGCAGTTCTTC	CASSAASYNEQFF
NA	TRBV4-1	TRBJ1-4	TRBD1	TGCGCCAGCAGCCAAGAAGGTCAGGGGGAGATAAAACTGTTTTTT	CASSQEGQGEIKLFF
NA	TRBV25-1	TRBJ1-1	NA	TGTGCCAGCAGCCCGGGACTTACCGAAGCTTTCTTT	CASSPGLTEAFF
NA	TRBV7-3	TRBJ2-2	NA	TGTGCCAGCAGCTTGCTCTCGCCGGGCGGGGAGCTGTTTTTT	CASSLLSPGGELFF